These 20 T cell receptor beta chains were all obtained from the same sample, sequenced in a study of T cells in Graves' hyperthyroidism and ophthalmopathy. RNA transcripts provided the source from which TCR beta CDR3 regions were amplified. HTBI primers were employed in a first-round RT-PCR of the TCR CDR3. TCRdb processed the multiplex PCR reads anew with MiXCR; each CDR3 protein has one entry. The sample lists 530,000 or so distinct CDR3 sequences, roughly 46% occurring once. The sequenced sample consisted of peripheral blood or thyroid tissue (not recorded which). Receptor source: a woman younger than 30 with Graves' hyperthyroidism.

The genes are TRBV10-2 and TRBJ2-3, with a weak D call TRBD2 (6 bases). Germline V lookup: CDR1 WSHSY, CDR2 SAAADI. With 2 bases removed from V and 4 bases from J, the gap between germline ends came to 13 bases. The CDR3 contains 15 residues. CDR3 amino acids: CASSEGTGEADTQYF. The CDR3 DNA reads TGCGCCAGCAGTGAGGGAACGGGAGAGGCAGATACGCAGTATTTT.

As regards this clonotype: A much larger clone is a single base away; this may be a read error. The chain recombines TRBV2 with TRBJ2-5, with D possibly TRBD2 on 5 matching bases. Deletions cut 2 bases from V and 2 bases from J, with 21 bases between. In germline, CDR1 is SNHLY, CDR2 FYNNEI. This CDR3 spans 18 amino acids. CDR3 loop: CASSERTFMDVGQETQYF. The CDR3, as DNA: TGTGCCAGCAGTGAAAGGACTTTTATGGATGTAGGGCAAGAGACCCAGTACTTC.

This clonotype was observed at least ten times. The gene calls are TRBV2 and TRBJ1-1, with D tentatively TRBD1 (5 bases). V lost 1 base and J lost 5, with 14 bases in between. CDR3 length equals 15 residues. The V gene's germline CDR1 is SNHLY and CDR2 FYNNEI. The DNA for the CDR3 is TGTGCCAGCAGTGAAGGAGGGGCAGCACGGACTGAAGCTTTCTTT. Amino acid sequence: CASSEGGAARTEAFF.

The chain is built from TRBV20-1 and TRBJ2-6; weak D call: TRBD1 (7 bases). Germline loops: CDR1 DFQATT, CDR2 SNEGSKA (reference sequence). CDR3 length: 16 amino acids. The V end lost 6 bases, the J end lost 2 bases, and 17 bases lay between the germline ends. CDR3 DNA sequence: TGCAGTGCCAGACAGGGAGGAGTGGCTGGGGCCAACGTCCTGACTTTC. Translated, it gives CSARQGGVAGANVLTF.

V and J are TRBV2 and TRBJ1-1; 9 nucleotides agree with TRBD1. J was trimmed by 6 bases and V by 1 base; bases with no gene match: 0. This CDR3 region has 13 residues. Germline V CDR1 and CDR2: SNHLY, FYNNEI. DNA for the CDR3: TGTGCCAGCAGTGAAGACAGGGGGCCTGAAGCTTTCTTT. This translates into CASSEDRGPEAFF.

This clonotype has at least ten counts. The V gene is TRBV11-3, the J gene TRBJ1-1; D is unresolved. Between the trimmed V and J ends, which lost 5 bases and 3 bases, there was a span of 10 bases. Germline CDR1 SGHNT, CDR2 YENEEA. This CDR3 comprises 13 residues. The CDR3 spells CASSHHRDTEAFF. Here the CDR3 DNA reads TGTGCCAGCAGCCACCACAGAGACACTGAAGCTTTCTTT.

In this sample, this clonotype turned up many times. V gene TRBV7-9 combines with J gene TRBJ1-1, with TRBD1 as a possible D gene (5 bases). V was clipped by 7 bases and J by 1 base, with 13 bases between them. This CDR3 contains 14 residues. The germline V gene has CDR1 SEHNR and CDR2 FQNEAQ (reference sequence). CDR3 bases: TGTGCCAGCAACGTACAGGATGGGAACACTGAAGCTTTCTTT. Translated: CASNVQDGNTEAFF.

Ten or more counts support this clonotype. CDR3 loop: CASSLLTGFNQPQHF. DNA of the CDR3: TGTGCCAGCAGTTTATTAACAGGTTTTAATCAGCCCCAGCATTTT. The V gene is TRBV12-3 or TRBV12-4, the J gene TRBJ1-5, with D possibly matching TRBD1 (5 bases). The length of the CDR3 is 15 residues. Trimming removed 2 bases at V and 4 bases at J, with 12 bases between.

V usage is TRBV11-2 and J usage is TRBJ2-7; 7 bases map to TRBD2. From germline, CDR1 is SGHAT and CDR2 FQNNGV. CDR3 length: 15 amino acids. V shed 5 bases, J shed 1 base, and the junction held 8 bases outside the gene matches. CDR3 in amino acids: CASSRGDVVSYEQYF. The CDR3 bases are TGTGCCAGCAGCCGGGGGGACGTGGTGTCCTACGAGCAGTACTTC. Complete variable domain (other parts from reference TRBV11-2 and TRBJ2-7): EAGVAQSPRYKIIEKRQSVAFWCNPISGHATLYWYQQILGQGPKLLIQFQNNGVVDDSQLPKDRFSAERLKGVDSTLKIQPAKLEDSAVYLCASSRGDVVSYEQYFGPGTRLTVT.

The chain couples TRBV20-1 to TRBJ1-1, with TRBD1 as a possible D gene (5 bases). V was trimmed by 1 base and J by 10 bases, leaving 10 bases between them. CDR1 is DFQATT and CDR2 is SNEGSKA in the germline V gene (reference sequence). The CDR3 consists of 11 residues. The CDR3 nucleotides read TGCAGTGCTAGAGCTGGTCAGGGAGCTTTCTTT. This gives the protein CSARAGQGAFF.

The V gene is TRBV10-3, the J gene TRBJ1-4; D gene uncertain. From germline, CDR1 is ENHRY and CDR2 SYGVKD. The CDR3 consists of 16 residues. With 7 bases removed from V and 5 bases from J, the gap between germline ends came to 20 bases. CDR3 nucleotides: TGTGCCATCAACCCAGCGGGAGGGCCCGACAATGAAAAACTGTTTTTT. This sequence encodes CAINPAGGPDNEKLFF.

In this sample, this clonotype turned up many times. The V gene is TRBV10-3, the J gene TRBJ2-2; D perhaps matches TRBD2 (6 bases). The length of the CDR3 is 18 residues. CDR1 ENHRY and CDR2 SYGVKD come from the germline V gene. Trimming took off 11 bases at V and 2 bases at J, with 27 bases between the two ends. The CDR3 region has the DNA TGTGCCGCCCCCCCCGGACGGGAGAGCGTCCGTAACACCGGGGAGCTGTTTTTT. Translated, it gives CAAPPGRESVRNTGELFF.

About this clonotype: A junction end diverges from the germline sequence, so it may reflect a read error. The chain joins TRBV10-3 to TRBJ2-5; a weak D match, TRBD1 (6 bases). CDR1 is ENHRY, CDR2 SYGVKD, per germline. This CDR3 spans 14 amino acids. The CDR3 reads CAIKVEWTAEAQYF. The CDR3 DNA is TGTGCCATCAAAGTCGAGTGGACAGCAGAGGCCCAGTACTTC.

This clonotype was counted at least ten times. This chain connects TRBV12-3 or TRBV12-4 to TRBJ2-7; tentatively, D is TRBD1 (6 bases). Trimming removed 4 bases from V and 0 bases from J, with 7 bases in between. CDR3 length equals 13 residues. DNA for the CDR3: TGTGCCAGCAGTTCGGACAGCTCCTACGAGCAGTACTTC. Encoded protein: CASSSDSSYEQYF.

The chain links TRBV15 to TRBJ2-6, with 10 nucleotides matching TRBD1. This CDR3 region has 19 residues. CDR1 is LNHNV, CDR2 YYDKDF, per germline (reference sequence). The junction had 9 bases not matched to a gene; V was cut back by 4 bases and J by 0 bases. The DNA of the CDR3 is TGTGCCACCAGCAAAACCGGGACAGGGGCCCACTCTGGGGCCAACGTCCTGACTTTC. It is translated as CATSKTGTGAHSGANVLTF. Combining the CDR3 with reference TRBV15 and TRBJ2-6 gives the whole variable domain DAMVIQNPRYQVTQFGKPVTLSCSQTLNHNVMYWYQQKSSQAPKLLFHYYDKDFNNEADTPDNFQSRRPNTSFCFLDIRSPGLGDTAMYLCATSKTGTGAHSGANVLTFGAGSRLTVL.

This chain connects TRBV29-1 to TRBJ1-2, with D unclear. The CDR3 totals 12 residues. Trimming removed 8 bases from V and 3 bases from J, with 13 bases in between. In germline, CDR1 is SQVTM, CDR2 ANQGSEA. This CDR3 is CSRGEGYYGYTF. The CDR3 DNA reads TGCAGCCGAGGAGAGGGTTACTATGGCTACACCTTC.

Remarks on this clonotype: Germline and junction disagree at one end, which may indicate a read error. The chain uses TRBV2 and TRBJ2-7; TRBD1 agrees at 9 bases. The length of the CDR3 is 15 residues. The V gene's germline CDR1 is SNHLY and CDR2 FYNNEI. This CDR3 reads CASSEGTGLSYGQYF. As DNA, the CDR3 is TGTGCCAGCAGCGAAGGGACAGGGCTTTCCTACGGGCAGTACTTC.

This clonotype was observed at least ten times. The chain uses TRBV7-8 and TRBJ2-7; TRBD1 is a possible D gene (5 bases). The V gene lost 5 bases and the J gene lost 0 bases, with 17 bases spanning the gap. This CDR3 has 16 residues. Per germline, CDR1 SGHVS and CDR2 FQNEAQ. This chain's CDR3 is CASSLLHGDSSYEQYF. CDR3 bases: TGTGCCAGCAGCCTTTTACACGGAGACAGCTCCTACGAGCAGTACTTC.

The chain uses TRBV7-3 and TRBJ2-6; TRBD2 matches 8 bases. The CDR3 loop spans 12 amino acids. Germline lookup yields CDR1 SGHTA and CDR2 FQGTGA. J lost 12 bases, V lost 4 bases, and 2 bases had no gene match. DNA of the CDR3: TGTGCCAGCAGCTCCGGGACTAGCGTCCTGACTTTC. As protein: CASSSGTSVLTF.

A word on this clonotype: This may be a read error, as it is one base from a much larger clone. This chain connects TRBV5-6 to TRBJ2-5; D is unresolved. CDR1 is SGHDT and CDR2 is YYEEEE in the germline V gene. There are 15 residues in the CDR3. The CDR3 loop is CASSRGRPFQETRYF. Here the CDR3 DNA reads TGTGCCAGCAGCCGTGGTAGGCCTTTCCAAGAGACCCGGTACTTC.